This T cell receptor beta chain was profiled in a study of cytomegalovirus exposure and HLA in healthy donors. V was pared by 4 bases and J by 3 bases, with 11 bases of the junction left unmatched. CDR3 length: 16 residues. In germline, CDR1 is SGDLS, CDR2 YYNGEE. Only a few counts were recorded for this clone. PCR employed 60 Vbeta and 13 Jbeta primers. Clones were sequenced by immunoSEQ multiplex PCR, and TCRdb holds only the in-frame ones, with some missing. The sample lists over 150,000 clones; about 76% were seen once. Sequencing was done on a sample of PBMCs. This TCR was sampled from a woman in her thirties or forties in good health and CMV-seropositive. The V and J genes are TRBV9 and TRBJ2-3; 7 positions match TRBD2. Here the CDR3 reads CASSPRGLRETDTQYF. The CDR3 nucleotides read TGTGCCAGCAGCCCCCGGGGGTTGCGGGAGACAGATACGCAGTATTTT.